This TCR beta chain was documented in a study of shared clonotypes between healthy human individuals. Naive-designated CD8 cells lacked CD45RO, were positively enriched for CCR7, and omitted terminally differentiated effector memory CD45RA+ cells. The donors were adults (healthy and HIV-negative) with no recent acute infections or vaccinations. In the case of this clone: Other DNA sequences in the same sample also yield this CDR3.

The repertoire was sequenced with immunoSEQ multiplex PCR; TCRdb's copy has only in-frame clones and lacks some. This table holds some 2.1 million clones, about 95% found once. The receptor's source is a man between 18 and 29 years old in good health. Sequenced material: naive CD8+ T cells sorted from blood.

CDR3 sequence reads: CSVAGTTTYEQYF. CDR3 DNA sequence: TGCAGCGTAGCCGGGACAACTACCTACGAGCAGTACTTC. The rearrangement uses TRBV29-1 and TRBJ2-7, with D possibly being TRBD1 (6 bases). The V gene's germline CDR1 is SQVTM and CDR2 ANQGSEA. The CDR3 extends over 13 amino acids. V shed 6 bases and J shed 2 bases, with 14 bases lying between them.